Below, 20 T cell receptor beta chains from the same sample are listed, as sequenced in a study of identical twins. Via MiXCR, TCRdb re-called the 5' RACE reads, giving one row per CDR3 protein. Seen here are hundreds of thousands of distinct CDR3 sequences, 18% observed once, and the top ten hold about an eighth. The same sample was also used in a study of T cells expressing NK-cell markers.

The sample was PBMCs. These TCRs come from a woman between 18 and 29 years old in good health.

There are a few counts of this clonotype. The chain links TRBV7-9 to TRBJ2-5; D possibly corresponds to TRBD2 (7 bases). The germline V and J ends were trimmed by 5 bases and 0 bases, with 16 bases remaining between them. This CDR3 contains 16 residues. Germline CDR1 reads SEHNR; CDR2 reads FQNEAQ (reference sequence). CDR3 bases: TGTGCCAGCAGCACCACAGGCGGGGGCCACCAAGAGACCCAGTACTTC. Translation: CASSTTGGGHQETQYF.

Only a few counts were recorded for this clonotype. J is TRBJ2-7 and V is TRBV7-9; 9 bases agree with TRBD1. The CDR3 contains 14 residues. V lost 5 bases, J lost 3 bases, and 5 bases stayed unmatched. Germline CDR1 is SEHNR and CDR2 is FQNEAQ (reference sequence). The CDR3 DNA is TGTGCCAGCAGCCGTCGGGACAGGGACTACGAGCAGTACTTC. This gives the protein CASSRRDRDYEQYF.

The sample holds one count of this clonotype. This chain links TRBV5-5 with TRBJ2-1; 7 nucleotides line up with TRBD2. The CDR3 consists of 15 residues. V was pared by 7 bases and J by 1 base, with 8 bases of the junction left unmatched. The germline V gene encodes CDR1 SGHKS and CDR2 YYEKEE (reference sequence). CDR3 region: CASENLAVSYNEQFF. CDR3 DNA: TGTGCCAGCGAAAATCTAGCGGTTTCCTACAATGAGCAGTTCTTC.

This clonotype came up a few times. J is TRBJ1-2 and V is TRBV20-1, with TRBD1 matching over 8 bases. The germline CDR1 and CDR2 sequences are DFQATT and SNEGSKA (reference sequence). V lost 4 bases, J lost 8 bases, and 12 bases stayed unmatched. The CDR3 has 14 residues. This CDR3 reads CSATPGTGLRGYTF. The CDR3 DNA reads TGCAGTGCTACACCCGGGACAGGTCTGAGGGGCTACACCTTC.

The CDR3 reads CATSSLPWANEKLFF. The CDR3 region has the DNA TGTGCCACCAGCAGCCTACCCTGGGCTAATGAAAAACTGTTTTTT. The genes are TRBV15 and TRBJ1-4, with D hard to call. From germline, CDR1 is LNHNV and CDR2 YYDKDF (reference sequence). The CDR3 contains 15 residues. V lost 3 bases and J lost 3, with 11 bases in between.

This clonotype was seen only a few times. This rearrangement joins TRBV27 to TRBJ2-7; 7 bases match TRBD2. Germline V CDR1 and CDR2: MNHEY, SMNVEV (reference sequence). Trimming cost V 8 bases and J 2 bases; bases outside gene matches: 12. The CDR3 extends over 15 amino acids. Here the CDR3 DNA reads TGTGCCAGCGGGGGGAGGGCTAGCGGTACCTACGAGCAGTACTTC. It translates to CASGGRASGTYEQYF.

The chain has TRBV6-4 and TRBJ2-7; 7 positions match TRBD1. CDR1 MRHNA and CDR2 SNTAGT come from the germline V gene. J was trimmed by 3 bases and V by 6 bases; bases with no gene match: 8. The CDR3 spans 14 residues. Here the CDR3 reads CASSRRTGFYEQYF. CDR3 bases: TGTGCCAGCAGCCGAAGGACAGGCTTCTACGAGCAGTACTTC.

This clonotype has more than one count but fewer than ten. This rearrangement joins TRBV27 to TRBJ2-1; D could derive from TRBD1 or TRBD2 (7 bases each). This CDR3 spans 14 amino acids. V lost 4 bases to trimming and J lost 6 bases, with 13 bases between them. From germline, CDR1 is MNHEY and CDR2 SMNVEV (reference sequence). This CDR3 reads CASSWGGGSNEQFF. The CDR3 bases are TGTGCCAGCAGTTGGGGAGGGGGCTCCAATGAGCAGTTCTTC.

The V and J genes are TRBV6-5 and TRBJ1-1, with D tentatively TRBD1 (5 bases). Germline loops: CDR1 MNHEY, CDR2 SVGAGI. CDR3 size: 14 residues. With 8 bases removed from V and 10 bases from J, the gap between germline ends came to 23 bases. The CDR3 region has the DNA TGTGCCAGCTGGTCCTCGGGACTCCTACCAAGAGCTTTCTTT. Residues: CASWSSGLLPRAFF.

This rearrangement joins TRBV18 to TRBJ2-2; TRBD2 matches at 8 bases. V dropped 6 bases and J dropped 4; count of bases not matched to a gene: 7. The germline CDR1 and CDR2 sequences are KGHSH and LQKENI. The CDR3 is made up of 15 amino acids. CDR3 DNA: TGTGCCAGCTCTCTCTACGGGACTAGCACCGGGGAGCTGTTTTTT. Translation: CASSLYGTSTGELFF.

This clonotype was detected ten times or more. CDR3 in amino acids: CASLPGQTKNGELFF. In DNA form, the CDR3 reads TGTGCCAGCTTGCCGGGACAAACGAAGAACGGGGAGCTGTTTTTT. V usage is TRBV27 and J usage is TRBJ2-2; tentatively, D is TRBD1 (6 bases). The germline V gene encodes CDR1 MNHEY and CDR2 SMNVEV (reference sequence). The V end was cut by 8 bases, the J end by 7 bases, with 20 bases between. This CDR3 is 15 amino acids long.

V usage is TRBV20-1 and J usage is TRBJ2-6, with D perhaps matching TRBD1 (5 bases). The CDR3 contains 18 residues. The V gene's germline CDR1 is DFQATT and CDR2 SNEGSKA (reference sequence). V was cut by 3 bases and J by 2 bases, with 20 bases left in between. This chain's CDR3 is CSARVPDKGAPGANVLTF. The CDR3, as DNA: TGCAGTGCTAGGGTGCCAGACAAAGGGGCCCCTGGGGCCAACGTCCTGACTTTC.

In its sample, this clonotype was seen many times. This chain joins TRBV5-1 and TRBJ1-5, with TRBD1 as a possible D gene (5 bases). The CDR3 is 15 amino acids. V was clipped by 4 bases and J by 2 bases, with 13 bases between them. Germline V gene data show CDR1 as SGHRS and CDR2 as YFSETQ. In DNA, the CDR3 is TGCGCCAGCAGCCCCCCGGGGCAGGGCAATCAGCCCCAGCATTTT. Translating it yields CASSPPGQGNQPQHF.

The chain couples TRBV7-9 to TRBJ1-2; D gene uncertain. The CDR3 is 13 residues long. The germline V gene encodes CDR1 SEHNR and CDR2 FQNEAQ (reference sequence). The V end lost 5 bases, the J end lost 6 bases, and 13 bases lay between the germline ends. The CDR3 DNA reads TGTGCCAGCAGCACCGAACGATCCCATGGCTACACCTTC. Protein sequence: CASSTERSHGYTF.

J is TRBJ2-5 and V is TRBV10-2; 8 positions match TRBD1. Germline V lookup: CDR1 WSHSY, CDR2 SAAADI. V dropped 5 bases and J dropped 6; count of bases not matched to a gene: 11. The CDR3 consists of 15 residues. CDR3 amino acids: CASSWTGWGTKTQYF. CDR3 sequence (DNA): TGCGCCAGCAGTTGGACAGGGTGGGGGACGAAGACCCAGTACTTC.

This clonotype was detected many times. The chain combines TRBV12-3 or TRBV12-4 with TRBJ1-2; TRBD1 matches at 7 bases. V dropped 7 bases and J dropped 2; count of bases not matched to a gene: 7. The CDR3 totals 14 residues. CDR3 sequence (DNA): TGTGCCAGCAATCGCAGGGGGGCCAACTATGGCTACACCTTC. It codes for CASNRRGANYGYTF.

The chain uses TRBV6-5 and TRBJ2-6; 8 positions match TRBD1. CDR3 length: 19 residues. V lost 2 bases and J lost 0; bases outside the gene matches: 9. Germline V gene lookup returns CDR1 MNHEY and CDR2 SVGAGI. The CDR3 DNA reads TGTGCCAGCAGTTACACCGGACAGGGAGGCCCCTCTGGGGCCAACGTCCTGACTTTC. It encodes CASSYTGQGGPSGANVLTF.

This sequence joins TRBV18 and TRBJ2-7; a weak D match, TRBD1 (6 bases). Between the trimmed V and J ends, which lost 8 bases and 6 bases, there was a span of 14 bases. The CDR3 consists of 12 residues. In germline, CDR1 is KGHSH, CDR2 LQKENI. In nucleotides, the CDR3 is TGTGCCAGCGGACAGTCCTCTCCCGAGCAGTACTTC. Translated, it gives CASGQSSPEQYF.

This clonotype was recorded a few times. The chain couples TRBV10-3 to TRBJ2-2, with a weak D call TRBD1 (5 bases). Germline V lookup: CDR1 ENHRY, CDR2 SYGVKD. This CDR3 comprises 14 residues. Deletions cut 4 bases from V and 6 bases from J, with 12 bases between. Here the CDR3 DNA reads TGTGCCATCAGTGGTTCAGGGTTGGCCGGGGAGCTGTTTTTT. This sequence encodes CAISGSGLAGELFF.

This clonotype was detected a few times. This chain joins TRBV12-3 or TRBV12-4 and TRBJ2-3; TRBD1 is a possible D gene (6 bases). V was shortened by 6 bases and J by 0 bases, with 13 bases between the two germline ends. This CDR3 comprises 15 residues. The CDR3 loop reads CASSPGQTSTDTQYF. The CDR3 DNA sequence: TGTGCCAGCAGCCCTGGACAGACGAGCACAGATACGCAGTATTTT.